Listed below are T cell receptor beta chains from one sample, sequenced in a study of shared T cell receptors in the human thymus. Sequencing used immunoSEQ multiplex PCR; TCRdb keeps in-frame clones, though not all of them. Found here are some 700,000 clones, around nine tenths of them singletons; the top ten hold around 0.0099%. These data were also reused for a study on human thymus T cells.

The sample was thymocytes. Receptor source: a boy under three years old with a congenital heart defect. Both conserved end residues are part of each CDR3. The order of the fields is clone size, V gene, D gene, J gene, CDR3 DNA, CDR3 protein. A D gene is named only where the DNA matches it firmly. Rows may omit the clone size; those that give it use once, few, many or a size class.

clone_size: NA; v_call: TRBV29-1; d_call: NA; j_call: TRBJ2-7; cdr3_nt: TGCAGCGTTGAACTGTGGGCTAAGGCGGGCGAGCAGTACTTC; cdr3_aa: CSVELWAKAGEQYF
clone_size: NA; v_call: TRBV5-1; d_call: TRBD2; j_call: TRBJ2-1; cdr3_nt: TGCGCCAGCAGCGTCGGTGGGCGGGAGTGCCACAATGAGCAGTTCTTC; cdr3_aa: CASSVGGRECHNEQFF
clone_size: NA; v_call: TRBV10-3; d_call: NA; j_call: TRBJ2-7; cdr3_nt: TGTGCCATCAGTGACCCTCCCCTGGTGGCGGACTCGAACGAGCAGTACTTC; cdr3_aa: CAISDPPLVADSNEQYF
clone_size: few; v_call: TRBV14; d_call: NA; j_call: TRBJ1-2; cdr3_nt: TGTGCCAGCAGCAGGGGCCCCTATGGCTACACCTTC; cdr3_aa: CASSRGPYGYTF
clone_size: NA; v_call: TRBV11-2; d_call: NA; j_call: TRBJ1-4; cdr3_nt: TGTGCCAGCAGCTCCCCTCCCAGGGGTCGACGGGAAAAACTGTTTTTT; cdr3_aa: CASSSPPRGRREKLFF
clone_size: NA; v_call: TRBV11-3; d_call: NA; j_call: TRBJ1-2; cdr3_nt: TGTGCCAGCAGCTCGGCGGACAGCTATGGCTACACCTTC; cdr3_aa: CASSSADSYGYTF
clone_size: NA; v_call: TRBV11-2; d_call: NA; j_call: TRBJ1-6; cdr3_nt: TGTGCCAGCAGCCCCGCCGGGCGGGGAAGGGCCTATAATTCACCCCTCCACTTT; cdr3_aa: CASSPAGRGRAYNSPLHF
clone_size: NA; v_call: TRBV6-6; d_call: TRBD1; j_call: TRBJ2-1; cdr3_nt: TGTGCCAGCAGTCCTGGACAGGGGGCTAATAATGAGCAGTTCTTC; cdr3_aa: CASSPGQGANNEQFF
clone_size: NA; v_call: TRBV5-4; d_call: NA; j_call: TRBJ2-6; cdr3_nt: TGTGCCAGCAGCTTAGCGGCGGGGGCCAACGTCCTGACTTTC; cdr3_aa: CASSLAAGANVLTF
clone_size: NA; v_call: TRBV28; d_call: TRBD2; j_call: TRBJ2-7; cdr3_nt: TGTGCCCTCGGGGCTAGCGGGAGCCCCTTGTATGAGCAGTACTTC; cdr3_aa: CALGASGSPLYEQYF
clone_size: NA; v_call: TRBV30; d_call: NA; j_call: TRBJ2-2; cdr3_nt: TGTGCCTGGAGCCAACAGGGAAACACCGGGGAGCTGTTTTTT; cdr3_aa: CAWSQQGNTGELFF
clone_size: NA; v_call: TRBV27; d_call: NA; j_call: TRBJ1-5; cdr3_nt: TGTGCCAGCAGTTTATCTGGAGAGGCTCAGCCCCAGCATTTT; cdr3_aa: CASSLSGEAQPQHF
clone_size: NA; v_call: TRBV5-1; d_call: TRBD2; j_call: TRBJ2-3; cdr3_nt: TGCGCCAGCAGCTTGAGGTCGGTCGGACTAGCAGTCAGCACAGATACGCAATATTTT; cdr3_aa: CASSLRSVGLAVSTDTQYF
clone_size: NA; v_call: TRBV6-1; d_call: TRBD1; j_call: TRBJ2-3; cdr3_nt: TGTGCCAGCAGTGGGCATTGGGACAGGGCGGCAGATACGCAGTATTTT; cdr3_aa: CASSGHWDRAADTQYF